Presented here are 26 T cell receptor beta chains from one specimen sequenced in a study of cytomegalovirus exposure and HLA in healthy donors. In the PCR, 60 Vbeta and 13 Jbeta primers were used. Only in-frame clones appear in the TCRdb table, and some are missing; sequencing was by immunoSEQ multiplex PCR. The sample includes approximately 47,000 clones. Sequenced sample: PBMCs. Every receptor here comes from a male donor in good health and CMV-seronegative.

The chain is built from TRBV6-1 and TRBJ2-5; TRBD1 is a possible D gene (7 bases). The CDR3 consists of 14 residues. V gave up 3 bases and J gave up 5 bases, with 13 bases separating them. The V gene's germline CDR1 is MNHNS and CDR2 SASEGT. CDR3 residues: CASSDGGGGETQYF. The CDR3 DNA reads as TGTGCCAGCAGTGATGGAGGGGGCGGGGAGACCCAGTACTTC.

The chain carries TRBV4-1 and TRBJ2-6; TRBD1 matches at 7 bases. This CDR3 comprises 17 residues. The germline V gene has CDR1 MGHRA and CDR2 YSYEKL. The junction had 5 bases not matched to a gene; V was cut back by 3 bases and J by 0 bases. CDR3 nucleotides: TGCGCCAGCAGCCACTTGGGACAGCACTCTGGGGCCAACGTCCTGACTTTC. This sequence encodes CASSHLGQHSGANVLTF.

CDR3 amino acids: CASSPRYRDQETQYF. The CDR3 coding sequence is TGTGCCAGCTCACCTCGCTACAGGGACCAAGAGACCCAGTACTTC. The chain carries TRBV18 and TRBJ2-5; D is possibly TRBD1 (6 bases). The V gene's germline CDR1 is KGHSH and CDR2 LQKENI. CDR3 length equals 15 residues. V lost 3 bases and J 0 bases, leaving 11 bases between the germline ends.

The chain employs TRBV5-1 and TRBJ2-2; the D gene is possibly TRBD1 (6 bases). V gave up 3 bases and J gave up 0 bases, with 9 bases separating them. Per the germline V gene, CDR1 is SGHRS and CDR2 is YFSETQ. The CDR3 has 15 amino acids. The CDR3 nucleotides are TGCGCCAGCAGCTCACGGACAGCGAACACCGGGGAGCTGTTTTTT. Protein sequence: CASSSRTANTGELFF.

V is TRBV29-1 and J is TRBJ2-5, with 7 bases that match TRBD1. CDR1 SQVTM and CDR2 ANQGSEA come from the germline V gene. The trim removed 1 base at V and 0 bases at J, leaving 8 bases unmatched. The CDR3 is 16 residues long. Here the CDR3 DNA reads TGCAGCGTTGAAGTCTCCAGGGGGTACAACCAAGAGACCCAGTACTTC. Its translation is CSVEVSRGYNQETQYF.

This chain uses TRBV19 with TRBJ1-1; 8 nucleotides align to TRBD1. The CDR3 loop spans 12 amino acids. Germline V gene sequence: CDR1 LNHDA, CDR2 SQIVND (reference sequence). The junction had 5 bases not matched to a gene; V was cut back by 9 bases and J by 5 bases. The CDR3 coding sequence is TGTGCCAGCGACAGGGGTGGGACTGAAGCTTTCTTT. Translation gives CASDRGGTEAFF.

The rearrangement joins TRBV19 to TRBJ1-5, with no clear D. V lost 6 bases to trimming and J lost 0 bases, with 12 bases between them. This CDR3 contains 15 residues. Germline loops: CDR1 LNHDA, CDR2 SQIVND (reference sequence). The CDR3 region has the DNA TGTGCCAGTAGCTATGACATGTCTAGCAATCAGCCCCAGCATTTT. Its protein is CASSYDMSSNQPQHF.

This sequence joins TRBV29-1 and TRBJ2-5; 9 bases are shared with TRBD2. The CDR3 is made up of 16 amino acids. Germline V gene data show CDR1 as SQVTM and CDR2 as ANQGSEA. V shed 0 bases and J 5 bases; nucleotides not matched to a gene: 10. The CDR3 DNA reads as TGCAGCGTTGAAGATCTGGTTAGCGGGGGAGGGGAGACCCAGTACTTC. Encoded protein: CSVEDLVSGGGETQYF.

The CDR3 bases are TGCGCCAGCAGCCAAGCCCCAGCCGGGGGCTACACCTTC. Translation: CASSQAPAGGYTF. The chain couples TRBV4-1 to TRBJ1-2; no firm D call. Germline CDR1 reads MGHRA; CDR2 reads YSYEKL. V was cut by 1 base and J by 8 bases, with 11 bases left in between. CDR3 size: 13 residues.

The chain recombines TRBV30 with TRBJ2-6; 9 bases agree with TRBD1. Germline V gives CDR1 GTSNPN, CDR2 SVGIG (reference sequence). This CDR3 region has 15 residues. J was trimmed by 2 bases and V by 5 bases; bases with no gene match: 4. The CDR3 sequence is CAWDRGIPGANVLTF. The CDR3 region has the DNA TGTGCCTGGGACAGGGGGATCCCTGGGGCCAACGTCCTGACTTTC.

V is TRBV9 and J is TRBJ2-7; the D gene is possibly TRBD2 (7 bases). Trimming shortened V by 3 bases and J by 7 bases, and 20 bases separated the two germline ends. The CDR3 length is 15 residues. Germline V gene data show CDR1 as SGDLS and CDR2 as YYNGEE. CDR3 protein: CASSAEGGRENEQYF. The CDR3 DNA follows: TGTGCCAGCAGCGCCGAGGGGGGGCGAGAAAATGAGCAGTACTTC.

As for this clone: One junction end disagrees with the germline gene, perhaps due to a read error. V and J are TRBV7-7 and TRBJ2-5; TRBD2 is a possible D gene (6 bases). Germline V lookup: CDR1 SSHAT, CDR2 FNYEAQ (reference sequence). CDR3 size: 15 residues. CDR3 region: CASSLGLTSQETQYF. The CDR3 DNA reads as TGTGCTAGCAGCTTAGGACTAACGAGCCAAGAGACCCAGTACTTC.

The CDR3 here is CASSPLGIWEQYF. The CDR3 bases are TGTGCCAGCAGCCCGCTCGGGATTTGGGAGCAGTACTTC. The chain carries TRBV13 and TRBJ2-7, with D perhaps matching TRBD2 (5 bases). This CDR3 region has 13 residues. The germline V gene has CDR1 PRHDT and CDR2 FYEKMQ (reference sequence). Trimming left V 5 bases short and J 7 bases short, with 15 bases between.

This chain joins TRBV15 and TRBJ1-1; unclear D gene. The V end was cut by 1 base, the J end by 7 bases, with 13 bases between. The CDR3 has 14 residues. Germline lookup yields CDR1 LNHNV and CDR2 YYDKDF (reference sequence). The CDR3 nucleotides are TGTGCCACCAGCAGAGTTGGGGAGCCAGTTGAAGCTTTCTTT. Its protein product is CATSRVGEPVEAFF.

This rearrangement joins TRBV6-5 to TRBJ2-5; no clear D. The germline CDR1 and CDR2 sequences are MNHEY and SVGAGI. The CDR3 contains 14 residues. V was pared by 2 bases and J by 2 bases, with 9 bases between. Here the CDR3 DNA reads TGTGCCAGCAGTTACGGCAGGAAGCAAGAGACCCAGTACTTC. Amino acid sequence: CASSYGRKQETQYF.

This chain connects TRBV9 to TRBJ1-2, with D possibly being TRBD1 (6 bases). V gave up 0 bases and J gave up 0 bases, with 15 bases separating them. Germline values: CDR1 SGDLS, CDR2 YYNGEE. This CDR3 is built from 17 residues. CDR3 residues: CASSVGGGGRANYGYTF. The CDR3 DNA sequence: TGTGCCAGCAGCGTAGGAGGGGGGGGCAGGGCTAACTATGGCTACACCTTC.

The rearrangement joins TRBV5-6 to TRBJ1-2; 8 nucleotides agree with TRBD1. The CDR3 has 17 residues. Trimming took 0 bases from V and 0 from J; bases not matched to a gene: 7. Germline CDR1 is SGHDT and CDR2 is YYEEEE. CDR3 DNA: TGTGCCAGCAGCTTGGCCAGGGGGCGCATCGCTAACTATGGCTACACCTTC. This encodes CASSLARGRIANYGYTF.

J is TRBJ1-1 and V is TRBV18; TRBD1 agrees at 10 bases. The germline CDR1 and CDR2 sequences are KGHSH and LQKENI. The V segment lost 6 bases and the J segment 1 base; nucleotides outside the gene matches: 8. The CDR3 is made up of 16 amino acids. CDR3 residues: CASSTGGDRRNTEAFF. The CDR3 DNA sequence: TGTGCCAGCTCGACAGGGGGCGACAGGAGGAACACTGAAGCTTTCTTT.

The chain has TRBV20-1 and TRBJ2-7; D gene ambiguous. Germline-derived CDR1 and CDR2 are DFQATT and SNEGSKA (reference sequence). The germline V and J ends were trimmed by 6 bases and 3 bases, with 9 bases remaining between them. This CDR3 spans 11 amino acids. The CDR3 protein is CSALRGYEQYF. The CDR3 DNA sequence: TGCAGTGCCCTCCGAGGCTACGAGCAGTACTTC.

The J gene is TRBJ1-5, the V gene TRBV18; D uncertain. V shed 6 bases and J shed 4 bases, with 10 bases lying between them. The germline gives CDR1 KGHSH, CDR2 LQKENI. The CDR3 has 13 amino acids. This CDR3 is CASSRGLNQPQHF. CDR3 bases: TGTGCCAGCTCCCGTGGGCTTAATCAGCCCCAGCATTTT.

The chain employs TRBV2 and TRBJ1-6; no clear D gene. The length of the CDR3 is 15 residues. V was cut by 8 bases and J by 4 bases, with 15 bases left in between. Per the germline V gene, CDR1 is SNHLY and CDR2 is FYNNEI. CDR3 nucleotides: TGTGCCAGCTGTGCGTCGGGGATGTATAATTCACCCCTCCACTTT. This codes for CASCASGMYNSPLHF.

This chain links TRBV4-1 with TRBJ2-5; 7 nucleotides agree with TRBD2. The CDR3 has 14 amino acids. V dropped 4 bases and J dropped 5; count of bases not matched to a gene: 7. CDR1 MGHRA and CDR2 YSYEKL come from the germline V gene. In DNA, the CDR3 is TGCGCCAGCAGCCTGGGACTACTTGAGGAGACCCAGTACTTC. Residues: CASSLGLLEETQYF.

CDR3 nucleotide sequence: TGTGCCAGCCTCATGGACAGGGGGCGGGATGGCTACACCTTC. Translating it yields CASLMDRGRDGYTF. V usage is TRBV5-4 and J usage is TRBJ1-2, with 11 bases identical to TRBD1. The length of the CDR3 is 14 residues. The germline CDR1 and CDR2 sequences are SGHNT and YYREEE (reference sequence). Trimming removed 7 bases from V and 6 bases from J; junction bases left unmatched: 8.

The gene calls are TRBV7-2 and TRBJ2-7; D might be TRBD2 (6 bases). Germline CDR1 SGHTA, CDR2 FQGNSA. V was cut by 5 bases and J by 7 bases, with 21 bases left in between. This CDR3 has 15 residues. CDR3 nucleotide sequence: TGTGCCAGCAGCAACAACCGGGACTGGTATGAGGAGCAGTACTTC. Protein: CASSNNRDWYEEQYF.

The V and J genes are TRBV29-1 and TRBJ2-5; 9 nucleotides line up with TRBD1. Germline CDR1 SQVTM, CDR2 ANQGSEA. The V segment lost 2 bases and the J segment 2 bases; nucleotides outside the gene matches: 6. The CDR3 totals 15 residues. CDR3 residues: CSVEWAGTGQETQYF. The DNA for the CDR3 is TGCAGCGTTGAATGGGCTGGGACAGGGCAAGAGACCCAGTACTTC. The variable domain in full, completed from reference TRBV29-1 and TRBJ2-5, reads SAVISQKPSRDICQRGTSLTIQCQVDSQVTMMFWYRQQPGQSLTLIATANQGSEATYESGFVIDKFPISRPNLTFSTLTVSNMSPEDSSIYLCSVEWAGTGQETQYFGPGTRLLVL.

This chain connects TRBV5-4 to TRBJ1-1; D uncertain. The CDR3 length is 15 residues. Germline loops: CDR1 SGHNT, CDR2 YYREEE (reference sequence). Trimming took off 0 bases at V and 4 bases at J, with 13 bases between the two ends. The CDR3 reads CASSLATRRITEAFF. CDR3 sequence (DNA): TGTGCCAGCAGCTTGGCCACGAGGAGAATCACTGAAGCTTTCTTT.